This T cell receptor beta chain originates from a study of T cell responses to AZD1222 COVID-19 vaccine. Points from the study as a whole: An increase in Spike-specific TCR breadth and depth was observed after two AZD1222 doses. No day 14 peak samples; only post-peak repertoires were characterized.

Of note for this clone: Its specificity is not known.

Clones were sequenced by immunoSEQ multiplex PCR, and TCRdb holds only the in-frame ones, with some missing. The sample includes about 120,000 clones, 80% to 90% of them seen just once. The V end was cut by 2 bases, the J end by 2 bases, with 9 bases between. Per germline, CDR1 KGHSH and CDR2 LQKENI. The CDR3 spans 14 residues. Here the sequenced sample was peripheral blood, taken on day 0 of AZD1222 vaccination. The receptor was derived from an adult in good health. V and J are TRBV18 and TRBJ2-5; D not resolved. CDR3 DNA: TGTGCCAGCTCACCAGTTGGTGGGCAAGAGACCCAGTACTTC. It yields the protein CASSPVGGQETQYF.